These 6 T cell receptor beta chains originate from one sample sequenced in a study of T cells in lung cancer brain metastases. Using immunoSEQ multiplex PCR, the repertoire was profiled, and TCRdb retains in-frame clones only, with some absent. The repertoire includes under 2,000 clones, 75% to 90% of them detected once, and about 5.8% sits in the top ten. Sequencing was carried out using tumor tissue from a brain metastasis. The source is a man aged 55 to 70 with non-small cell lung cancer that had spread to the brain.

As concerns this clone: Its ends do not fully match the called genes, so a read error is possible. The J gene is TRBJ1-1, the V gene TRBV30; TRBD1 matches 7 bases. Germline V lookup: CDR1 GTSNPN, CDR2 SVGIG (reference sequence). There are 15 residues in the CDR3. CDR3 protein: CVWSVLGQPNTEAFF. The DNA of the CDR3 is TGTGTCTGGAGTGTTCTGGGACAGCCAAACACTGAAGCTTTCTTT. The whole variable domain, remainder taken from reference TRBV30 and TRBJ1-1, is SQTIHQWPATLVQPVGSPLSLECTVEGTSNPNLYWYRQAAGRGLQLLFYSVGIGQISSEVPQNLSASRPQDRQFILSSKKLLLSDSGFYLCVWSVLGQPNTEAFFGQGTRLTVV.

This sequence joins TRBV5-4 and TRBJ1-6, with 8 nucleotides matching TRBD1. Germline CDR1 is SGHNT and CDR2 is YYREEE (reference sequence). The CDR3 loop spans 15 amino acids. V lost 4 bases to trimming and J lost 7 bases; unmatched junction nucleotides: 7. CDR3 sequence: CASSTRTGRNSPLHF. CDR3 in DNA: TGTGCCAGCAGCACTCGGACAGGGAGGAATTCACCCCTCCACTTT.

CDR3 in DNA: TGTGCCAGCTCACCTCGCCAGACAGGGCCCGAGGAGACCCAGTACTTC. Amino acids: CASSPRQTGPEETQYF. The chain joins TRBV18 to TRBJ2-5, with TRBD1 matching 7 bases. The V and J ends lost 3 bases and 5 bases, in that order; junction bases with no gene match: 12. The CDR3 is 16 residues long. Germline-derived CDR1 and CDR2 are KGHSH and LQKENI.

The chain uses TRBV2 and TRBJ1-6, with TRBD1 identical over 8 bases. V lost 10 bases to trimming and J lost 8 bases; unmatched junction nucleotides: 7. CDR3 size: 13 residues. Looked up from germline, CDR1 is SNHLY and CDR2 is FYNNEI. The CDR3 nucleotides are TGTGCCACCTGCTCAGGGGGCGATTCACCCCTCCACTTT. Translated: CATCSGGDSPLHF.

V usage is TRBV6-6 and J usage is TRBJ2-7, with 9 bases that match TRBD1. The length of the CDR3 is 16 residues. Germline V lookup: CDR1 MNHNY, CDR2 SVGAGI (reference sequence). With 5 bases clipped from V and 4 bases from J, the junction kept 12 bases outside the gene matches. CDR3 region: CASSPPGQGLRYEQYF. The CDR3 DNA is TGTGCCAGCAGTCCCCCCGGACAGGGGCTGAGGTACGAGCAGTACTTC.

The chain combines TRBV6-6 with TRBJ2-5, with D tentatively TRBD1 (5 bases). The CDR3 is 13 amino acids. The germline V and J ends were trimmed by 6 bases and 5 bases, with 13 bases remaining between them. CDR1 is MNHNY, CDR2 SVGAGI, per germline (reference sequence). The CDR3 spells CASSTGPGETQYF. The CDR3 coding sequence is TGTGCCAGCAGCACAGGTCCAGGCGAGACCCAGTACTTC.